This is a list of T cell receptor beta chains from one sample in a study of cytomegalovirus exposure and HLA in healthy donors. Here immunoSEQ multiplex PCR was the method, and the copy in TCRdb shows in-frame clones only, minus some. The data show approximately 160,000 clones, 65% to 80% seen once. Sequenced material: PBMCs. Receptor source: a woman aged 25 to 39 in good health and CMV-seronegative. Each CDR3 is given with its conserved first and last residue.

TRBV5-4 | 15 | CASSLGVLAKNIQYF
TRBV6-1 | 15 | CASRDNGTPRYEQYF
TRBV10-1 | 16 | CASSEWGGPSTDTQYF
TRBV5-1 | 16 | CASSLFQAGDYNEQFF
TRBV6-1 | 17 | CASSEIPIGGRVYGYTF
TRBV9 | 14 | CASSAGTSGNEQYF
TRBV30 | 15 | CAWSPRGTVNYGYPF
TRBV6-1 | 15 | CASSAGDRGIYEQYF
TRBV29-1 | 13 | CSGQDRGETEAFF
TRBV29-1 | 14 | CSVQRTGSYTEAFF
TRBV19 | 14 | CASSRDRDSYEQYF
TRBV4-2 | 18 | CASSQEGPGVEDTGELFF
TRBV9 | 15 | CASSVGQGEAYEQYF
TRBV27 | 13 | CASSLGQTTEAFF
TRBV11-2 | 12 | CASSYLGGIDTF
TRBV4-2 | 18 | CASSRAGGDSRWSYEQYF
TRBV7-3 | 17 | CASSTGTSSPGADTQYF
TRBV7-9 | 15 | CASSYPPGRGNEQFF
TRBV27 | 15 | CASAPGTALFEPQHF
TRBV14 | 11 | CASSQVRGYTF
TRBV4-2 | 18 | CASSQDIERGGFSGELFF
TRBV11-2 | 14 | CASSPGYETYEQYF
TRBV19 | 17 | CASSMIMGATGPPGYTF
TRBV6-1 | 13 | CASSAGQAYGYTF
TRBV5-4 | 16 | CASSLDQASGIHEQFF
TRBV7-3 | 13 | CASSLSGGEDYTF
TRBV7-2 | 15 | CASSLGGGLGTEAFF
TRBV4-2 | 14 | CASSQDMREDGYTF
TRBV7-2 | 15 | CASSLGSGRAAEQFF
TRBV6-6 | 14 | CASRSGLAWETQYF
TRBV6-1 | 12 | CASSEDSLTQYF
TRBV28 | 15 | CASSLEQGYQETQYF
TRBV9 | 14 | CASSAPMTGNGYTF
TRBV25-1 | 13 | CASTPSGANVLTF
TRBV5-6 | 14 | CASSTPGGPYEQYF
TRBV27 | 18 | CASSLRGGLAVPAGELFF
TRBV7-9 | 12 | CASCPGAETQYF
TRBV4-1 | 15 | CASSQDRSVSYEQYF
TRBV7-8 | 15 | CASSLRDRSGQPQHF
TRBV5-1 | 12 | CASSLEQEIYTF
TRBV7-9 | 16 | CASSWETGVSGNTIYF
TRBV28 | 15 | CASSLGTGEPHGYTF
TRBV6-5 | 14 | CASRGTGGFYEQYF
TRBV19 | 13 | CASSIGLLYEQYF
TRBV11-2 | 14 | CASSLVDGVYEQYF
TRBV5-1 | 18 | CASSLYTSGSRARDEQYF